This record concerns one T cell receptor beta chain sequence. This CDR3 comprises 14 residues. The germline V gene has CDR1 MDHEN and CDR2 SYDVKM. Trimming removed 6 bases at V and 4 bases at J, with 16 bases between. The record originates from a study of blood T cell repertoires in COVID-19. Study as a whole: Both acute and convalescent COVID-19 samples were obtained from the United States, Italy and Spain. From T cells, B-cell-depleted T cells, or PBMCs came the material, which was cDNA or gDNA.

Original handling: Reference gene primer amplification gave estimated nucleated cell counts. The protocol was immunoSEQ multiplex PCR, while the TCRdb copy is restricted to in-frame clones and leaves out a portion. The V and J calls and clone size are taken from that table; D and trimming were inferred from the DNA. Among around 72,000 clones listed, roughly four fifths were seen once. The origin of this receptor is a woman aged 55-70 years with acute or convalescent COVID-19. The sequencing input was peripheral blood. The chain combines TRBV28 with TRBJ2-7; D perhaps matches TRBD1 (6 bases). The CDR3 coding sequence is TGTGCCAGCAGCTCCTCGAATACAGGGTACGAGCAGTACTTC. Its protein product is CASSSSNTGYEQYF.